The present T cell receptor (beta chain) was sequenced within a study of metastatic and nonmetastatic thyroid tumors. Study background: Repertoire data that came from the blood and tumor or nodule tissue of malignant and benign thyroid patients were compared. Study-level findings and limits: Relative to benign nodules, malignant thyroid tumors were reportedly characterized by significantly elevated TCR beta diversity in blood and tumor.

Of note for this clone: Its specificity is unknown.

V gave up 0 bases and J gave up 5 bases; unmatched junction bases: 6. CDR1 and CDR2 from the germline V gene are SGHNT and YYREEE (reference sequence). The CDR3 runs 15 residues. As processed by the authors: The study took CDR3 differences across clinicopathological groups and made a distant-metastasis classifier for papillary thyroid cancer from them. TCRdb re-called the PCR reads via MiXCR. The V and J calls, along with clone size, are taken from TCRdb and not from the paper's own processing. The sample lists 20,000 to 25,000 clones; roughly 22% were seen once. No treatment of any kind had been given to any patient before thyroid surgery.

The clonotype originates from a female donor with papillary thyroid cancer or a benign thyroid nodule (not recorded which). Some clones in this sample may be carry-over from other donors' samples. The chain has TRBV5-4 and TRBJ2-5; TRBD2 aligns across 8 bases. The specimen sequenced was blood. The CDR3 DNA reads as TGTGCCAGCAGCTTGGTGAGCGGGAGTTATGAGACCCAGTACTTC. Protein sequence: CASSLVSGSYETQYF.